The source of this T cell receptor beta chain is a study of blood T cell repertoires in COVID-19. This CDR3 is 15 amino acids long. V lost 2 bases and J 2 bases, leaving 12 bases between the germline ends. Germline CDR1 MNHEY, CDR2 SVGEGT. Here immunoSEQ multiplex PCR was the method, and the copy in TCRdb shows in-frame clones only, minus some. The data hold around 86,000 clones, with about 85% observed a single time. The sequenced material came from peripheral blood. The rearrangement uses TRBV6-2 or TRBV6-3 and TRBJ1-2; D remains unclear. This sequence was found in a human donor in a cohort sampled during active COVID-19. The CDR3 protein is CASSYGVAVNYGYTF. Written as DNA, the CDR3 is TGTGCCAGCAGTTACGGAGTGGCAGTAAACTATGGCTACACCTTC.